This TCR beta chain was profiled in a study of T cell repertoires in aging, cancer and after chemotherapy. Regarding the study as a whole: Healthy donors lost TCR diversity with age mainly through richness, cancer patients through richness and evenness.

Trimming took 0 bases from V and 0 from J, leaving 19 bases between them. The CDR3 length is 20 residues. Per germline, CDR1 SGHNT and CDR2 YYREEE (reference sequence). Peripheral blood genomic DNA, not sorted cells or RNA, was the template. This clonotype is judged medium-sized (0.01 to 0.1%). Its target is not known. A mixed TRB-A/B primer pool amplified rearranged TRB by multiplex touch-down PCR. TCRdb called the multiplex PCR reads again in MiXCR, with one record for every CDR3 protein. Here the sample spans about 5,200 distinct CDR3 sequences, more than 25% being singletons. The sequencing input was blood. V gene TRBV5-4 combines with J gene TRBJ2-6; D uncertain. This TCR derives from a human donor in good health. Written as DNA, the CDR3 is TGTGCCAGCAGCTTGGTTGAAAGAGAGGCTCGTTTCTCTGGGGCCAACGTCCTGACTTTC. Translating gives CASSLVEREARFSGANVLTF.